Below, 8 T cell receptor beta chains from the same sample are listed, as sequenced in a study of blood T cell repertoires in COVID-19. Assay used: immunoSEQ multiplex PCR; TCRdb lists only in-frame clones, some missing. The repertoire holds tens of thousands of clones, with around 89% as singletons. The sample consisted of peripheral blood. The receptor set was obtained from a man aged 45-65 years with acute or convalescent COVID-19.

The CDR3 here is CASSQADQPQHF. DNA of the CDR3: TGTGCCAGCAGCCAAGCAGATCAGCCCCAGCATTTT. The chain joins TRBV3-1 (or the pseudogene TRBV3-2) to TRBJ1-5; D gene uncertain. V lost 1 base, J lost 5 bases, and 3 bases lay in between. In germline, CDR1 is LGHDT, CDR2 YNNKEL (reference sequence). There are 12 residues in the CDR3.

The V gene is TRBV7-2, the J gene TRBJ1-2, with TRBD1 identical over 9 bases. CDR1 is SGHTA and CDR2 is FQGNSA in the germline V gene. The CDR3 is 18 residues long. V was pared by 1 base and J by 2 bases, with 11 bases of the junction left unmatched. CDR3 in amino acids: CASSLEGQGRTGNYGYTF. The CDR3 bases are TGTGCCAGCAGCTTAGAAGGACAGGGGAGAACGGGGAACTATGGCTACACCTTC.

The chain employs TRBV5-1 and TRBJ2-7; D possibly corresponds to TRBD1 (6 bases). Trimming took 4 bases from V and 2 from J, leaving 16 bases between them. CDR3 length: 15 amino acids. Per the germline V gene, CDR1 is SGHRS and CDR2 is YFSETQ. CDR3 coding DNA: TGCGCCAGCAGCCCTGATGGCAGGGACACCTACGAGCAGTACTTC. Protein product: CASSPDGRDTYEQYF.

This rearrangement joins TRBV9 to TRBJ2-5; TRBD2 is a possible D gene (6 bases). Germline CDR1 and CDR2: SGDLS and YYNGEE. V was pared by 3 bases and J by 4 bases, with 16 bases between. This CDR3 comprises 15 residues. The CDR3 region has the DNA TGTGCCAGCAGCGGCGGGACCCGAGGGGCAGAGACCCAGTACTTC. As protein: CASSGGTRGAETQYF.

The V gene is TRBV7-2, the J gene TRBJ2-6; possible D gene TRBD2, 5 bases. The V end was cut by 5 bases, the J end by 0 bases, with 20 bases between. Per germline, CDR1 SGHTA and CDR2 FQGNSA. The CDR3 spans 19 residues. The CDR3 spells CASSQWRFFTNSGANVLTF. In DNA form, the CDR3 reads TGTGCCAGCAGCCAATGGAGGTTTTTTACTAACTCTGGGGCCAACGTCCTGACTTTC.

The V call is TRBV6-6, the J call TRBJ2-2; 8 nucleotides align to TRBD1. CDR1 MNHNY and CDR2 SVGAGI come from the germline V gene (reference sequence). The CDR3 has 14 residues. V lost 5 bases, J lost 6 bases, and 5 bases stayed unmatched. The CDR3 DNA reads TGTGCCAGCAGTCAAAGGACAGGGCCCGGGGAGCTGTTTTTT. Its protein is CASSQRTGPGELFF.

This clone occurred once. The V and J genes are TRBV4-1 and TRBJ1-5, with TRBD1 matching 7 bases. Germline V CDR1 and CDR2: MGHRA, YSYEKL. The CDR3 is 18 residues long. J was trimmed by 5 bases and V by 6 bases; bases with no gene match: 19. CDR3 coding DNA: TGCGCCAGCAGTTATCGTTGGGAGACAGGGTTTACTCATCAGCCCCAGCATTTT. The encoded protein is CASSYRWETGFTHQPQHF.

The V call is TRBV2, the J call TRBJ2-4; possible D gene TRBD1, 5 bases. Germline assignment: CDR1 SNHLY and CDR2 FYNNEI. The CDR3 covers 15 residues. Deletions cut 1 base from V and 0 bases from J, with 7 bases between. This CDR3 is CASSEEQVAKNIQYF. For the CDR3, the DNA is TGTGCCAGCAGTGAAGAACAGGTAGCCAAAAACATTCAGTACTTC.